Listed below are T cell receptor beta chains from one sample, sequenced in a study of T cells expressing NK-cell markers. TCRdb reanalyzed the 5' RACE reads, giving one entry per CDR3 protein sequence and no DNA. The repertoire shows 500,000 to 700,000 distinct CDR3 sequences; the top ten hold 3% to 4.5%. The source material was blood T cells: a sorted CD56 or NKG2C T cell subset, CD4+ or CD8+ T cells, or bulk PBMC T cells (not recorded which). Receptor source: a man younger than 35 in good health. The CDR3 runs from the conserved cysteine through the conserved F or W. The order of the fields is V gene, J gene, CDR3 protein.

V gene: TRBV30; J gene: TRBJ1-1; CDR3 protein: CAWNKGAAEAFF
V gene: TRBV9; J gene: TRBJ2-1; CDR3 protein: CASSDRDRGNEQFF
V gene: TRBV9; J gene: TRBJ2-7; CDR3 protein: CASSVGGTADYEQYF
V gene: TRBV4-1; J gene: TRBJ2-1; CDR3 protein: CASSPRQGASYNEQFF
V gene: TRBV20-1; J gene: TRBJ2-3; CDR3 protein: CSADIRQGAGDTQYF
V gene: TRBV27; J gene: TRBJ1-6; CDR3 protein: CASSLRNRGLSSPLHF
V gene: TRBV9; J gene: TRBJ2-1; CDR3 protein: CASSPLVGGYNEQFF
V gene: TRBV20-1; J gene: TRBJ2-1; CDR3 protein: CSATSGLNEQFF
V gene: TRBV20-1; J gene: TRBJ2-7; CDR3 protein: CSARDPGRAYEQYF
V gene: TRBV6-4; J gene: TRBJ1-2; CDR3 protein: CASSVNSRSRGYTF
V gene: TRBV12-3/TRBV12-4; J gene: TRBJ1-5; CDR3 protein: CASSLAGDGSNQPQHF
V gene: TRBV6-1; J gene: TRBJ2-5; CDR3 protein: CASSDPASYQETQYF
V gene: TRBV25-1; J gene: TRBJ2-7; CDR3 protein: CASSDPRLARQYF
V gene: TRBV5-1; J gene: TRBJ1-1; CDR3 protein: CASSLRGKERGTEAFF
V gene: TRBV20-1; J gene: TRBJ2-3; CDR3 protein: CSALRLTDTQYF
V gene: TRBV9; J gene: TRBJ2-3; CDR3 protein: CASSVGTGPSTDTQYF
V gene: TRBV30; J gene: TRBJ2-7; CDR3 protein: CAWSVGQKFFYEQYF
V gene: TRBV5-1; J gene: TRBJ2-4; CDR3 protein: CASSLGTLKDIQYF
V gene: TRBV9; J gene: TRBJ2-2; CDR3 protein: CASSKRREELFF
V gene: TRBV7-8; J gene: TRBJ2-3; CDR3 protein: CASSLGRVLARSTDTQYF
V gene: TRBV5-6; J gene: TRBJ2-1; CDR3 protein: CASSLALGQGGNEQFF
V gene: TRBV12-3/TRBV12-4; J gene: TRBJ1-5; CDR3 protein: CASSEYSGNQPQHF